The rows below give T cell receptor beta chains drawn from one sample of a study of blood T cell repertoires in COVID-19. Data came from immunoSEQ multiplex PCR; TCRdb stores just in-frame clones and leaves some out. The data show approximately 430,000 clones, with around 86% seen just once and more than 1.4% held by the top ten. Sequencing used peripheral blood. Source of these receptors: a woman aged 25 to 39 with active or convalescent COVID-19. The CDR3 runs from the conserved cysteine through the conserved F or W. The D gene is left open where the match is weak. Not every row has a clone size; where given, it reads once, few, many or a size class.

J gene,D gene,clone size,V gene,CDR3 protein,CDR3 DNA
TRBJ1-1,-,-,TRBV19,CASRIGQTNTEAFF,TGTGCCAGTAGAATAGGACAGACGAACACTGAAGCTTTCTTT
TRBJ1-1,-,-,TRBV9,CASSKLTGNTEAFF,TGTGCCAGCAGCAAACTGACAGGGAACACTGAAGCTTTCTTT
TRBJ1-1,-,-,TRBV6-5,CATSRYTEAFF,TGTGCCACCTCTCGTTACACTGAAGCTTTCTTT
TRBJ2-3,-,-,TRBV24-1,CATSDSRVSTDTQYF,TGTGCCACCAGTGATTCGCGGGTGAGCACAGATACGCAGTATTTT
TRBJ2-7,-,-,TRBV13,CASSRTEESYEQYF,TGTGCCAGCAGTCGGACTGAGGAATCCTACGAGCAGTACTTC
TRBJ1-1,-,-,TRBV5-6,CASSTPSGVNTEAFF,TGTGCCAGCAGCACGCCGTCCGGGGTGAACACTGAAGCTTTCTTT
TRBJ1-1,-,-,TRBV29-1,CSVEQGWGTEAFF,TGCAGCGTTGAGCAGGGTTGGGGCACTGAAGCTTTCTTT
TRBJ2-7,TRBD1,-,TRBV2,CASSPTGVGDEQYF,TGTGCCAGCAGCCCGACAGGGGTAGGGGACGAGCAGTACTTC
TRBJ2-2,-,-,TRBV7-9,CASSPRGQGNTGELFF,TGTGCCAGCAGCCCCCGGGGTCAAGGGAACACCGGGGAGCTGTTTTTT
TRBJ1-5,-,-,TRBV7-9,CASSPLIEGQINQPQHF,TGTGCCAGCAGCCCGCTAATTGAGGGACAAATAAATCAGCCCCAGCATTTT
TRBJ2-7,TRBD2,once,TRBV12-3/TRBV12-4,CASSLGGVFEQYF,TGTGCCAGCAGTTTGGGGGGGGTCTTCGAGCAGTACTTC
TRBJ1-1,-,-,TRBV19,CASSTQVGTEAFF,TGTGCCAGTAGTACTCAGGTGGGCACTGAAGCTTTCTTT
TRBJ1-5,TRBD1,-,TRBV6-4,CASSDSNSILGGRQPQHF,TGTGCCAGCAGTGACTCGAATTCGATTTTAGGGGGCAGACAGCCCCAGCATTTT
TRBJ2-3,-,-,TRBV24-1,CATSLGTPSDTQYF,TGTGCCACCAGCCTCGGGACACCGTCGGATACGCAGTATTTT
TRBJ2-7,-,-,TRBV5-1,CASSLKEGSYEQYF,TGCGCCAGCAGCCTCAAGGAGGGATCCTACGAGCAGTACTTC
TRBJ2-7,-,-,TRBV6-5,CASRGDISYEQYF,TGTGCCAGCAGGGGGGACATCTCCTACGAGCAGTACTTC
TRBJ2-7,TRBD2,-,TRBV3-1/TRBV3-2,CASSPPTSGEQYF,TGTGCCAGCAGCCCTCCTACTAGCGGAGAGCAGTACTTC
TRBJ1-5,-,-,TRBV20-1,CSASAGKSNQPQHF,TGCAGTGCTAGTGCAGGAAAAAGCAATCAGCCCCAGCATTTT
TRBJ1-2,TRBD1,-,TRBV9,CASSLRTGDISYTF,TGTGCCAGCAGCTTGCGGACAGGGGATATCAGCTACACCTTC
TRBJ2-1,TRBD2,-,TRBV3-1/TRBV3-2,CASSPQAGGSYNEQFF,TGTGCCAGCAGCCCCCAGGCGGGGGGATCCTACAATGAGCAGTTCTTC